Shown below are 6 T cell receptor beta chains from a single sample sequenced in a study of cytomegalovirus exposure and HLA in healthy donors. TCRdb's copy holds only in-frame clones and misses some; the assay was immunoSEQ multiplex PCR. The profile covers roughly 130,000 clones, with about 90% appearing a single time and around 3.5% taken by the ten largest. The specimen sequenced was PBMCs. The receptor set was obtained from a man aged 25 to 40 in good health and CMV-seronegative.

The rearrangement joins TRBV2 to TRBJ1-5, with TRBD1 matching over 9 bases. This CDR3 is 15 amino acids long. After removal of 7 bases from V and 5 bases from J, the junction contained 9 bases not matched to a gene. Per germline, CDR1 SNHLY and CDR2 FYNNEI. The CDR3 here is CASTGTGTDYQPQHF. The CDR3 nucleotides read TGTGCCAGCACCGGGACAGGGACAGATTATCAGCCCCAGCATTTT.

The J gene is TRBJ1-5, the V gene TRBV18; 8 nucleotides align to TRBD1. Germline V gene lookup returns CDR1 KGHSH and CDR2 LQKENI. The CDR3 is 14 amino acids. V was clipped by 5 bases and J by 4 bases; unmatched bases: 4. CDR3 region: CASSAGQVNQPQHF. Here the CDR3 DNA reads TGTGCCAGCTCAGCGGGACAGGTAAATCAGCCCCAGCATTTT.

The V gene is TRBV7-6, the J gene TRBJ1-1; D unclear. The length of the CDR3 is 13 residues. V was shortened by 1 base and J by 1 base, with 4 bases between the two germline ends. CDR1 is SGHVS, CDR2 FNYEAQ, per germline. CDR3 bases: TGTGCCAGCAGCTTAGTCCAGAACACTGAAGCTTTCTTT. Its translation is CASSLVQNTEAFF.

The genes are TRBV10-1 and TRBJ2-7, with TRBD1 identical over 9 bases. The CDR3 covers 14 residues. Germline lookup yields CDR1 WNHNN and CDR2 SYGVQD (reference sequence). Losses at the gene ends were 5 bases for V and 4 bases for J; bases not matched to a gene: 6. The CDR3 spells CASSYDRGNYEQYF. The DNA for the CDR3 is TGCGCCAGCAGTTACGACAGGGGGAATTACGAGCAGTACTTC.

The rearrangement uses TRBV7-2 and TRBJ2-3; the D gene is possibly TRBD2 (7 bases). Looked up from germline, CDR1 is SGHTA and CDR2 is FQGNSA. This CDR3 is 15 amino acids long. V lost 0 bases and J 4 bases, leaving 11 bases between the germline ends. The CDR3 nucleotides read TGTGCCAGCAGCTTAGCGGGGGCGGGGGCAGATACGCAGTATTTT. Translated: CASSLAGAGADTQYF.

This chain joins TRBV7-9 and TRBJ2-2; a possible D gene is TRBD1 (6 bases). This CDR3 spans 15 amino acids. V lost 8 bases, J lost 0 bases, and 13 bases lay in between. Germline V gene data show CDR1 as SEHNR and CDR2 as FQNEAQ (reference sequence). In nucleotides, the CDR3 is TGTGCCAGCTTAGGACAGCATGCGAACACCGGGGAGCTGTTTTTT. Translation gives CASLGQHANTGELFF.